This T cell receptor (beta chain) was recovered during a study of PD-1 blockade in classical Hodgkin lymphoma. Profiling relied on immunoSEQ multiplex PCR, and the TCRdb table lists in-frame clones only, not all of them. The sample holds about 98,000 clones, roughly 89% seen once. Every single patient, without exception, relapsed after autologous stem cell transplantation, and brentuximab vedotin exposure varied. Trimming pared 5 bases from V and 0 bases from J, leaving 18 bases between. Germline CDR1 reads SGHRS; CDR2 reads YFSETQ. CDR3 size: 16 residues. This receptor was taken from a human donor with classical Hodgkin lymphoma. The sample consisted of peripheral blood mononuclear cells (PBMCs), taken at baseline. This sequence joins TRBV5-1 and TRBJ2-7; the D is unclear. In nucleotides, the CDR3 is TGCGCCAGCAGTCGCTCGCAAGAGATTGGCTCCTACGAGCAGTACTTC. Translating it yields CASSRSQEIGSYEQYF.